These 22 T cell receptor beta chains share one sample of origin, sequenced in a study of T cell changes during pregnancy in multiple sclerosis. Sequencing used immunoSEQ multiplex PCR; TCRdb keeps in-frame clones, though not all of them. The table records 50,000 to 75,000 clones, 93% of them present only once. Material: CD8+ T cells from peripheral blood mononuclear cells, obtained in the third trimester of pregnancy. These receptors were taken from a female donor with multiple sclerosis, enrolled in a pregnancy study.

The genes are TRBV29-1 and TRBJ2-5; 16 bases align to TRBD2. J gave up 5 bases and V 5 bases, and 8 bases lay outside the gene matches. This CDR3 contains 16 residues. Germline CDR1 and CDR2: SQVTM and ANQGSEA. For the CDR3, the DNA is TGCAGCGTTTACGGGACTAGCGGGAGGGCCCCGGAGACCCAGTACTTC. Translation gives CSVYGTSGRAPETQYF. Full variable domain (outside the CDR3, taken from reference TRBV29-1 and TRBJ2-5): SAVISQKPSRDICQRGTSLTIQCQVDSQVTMMFWYRQQPGQSLTLIATANQGSEATYESGFVIDKFPISRPNLTFSTLTVSNMSPEDSSIYLCSVYGTSGRAPETQYFGPGTRLLVL.

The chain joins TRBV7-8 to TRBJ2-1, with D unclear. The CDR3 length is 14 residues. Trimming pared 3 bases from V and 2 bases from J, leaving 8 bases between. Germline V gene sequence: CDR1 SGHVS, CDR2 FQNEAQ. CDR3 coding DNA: TGTGCCAGCAGCTTCCGGTCCCCCTACAATGAGCAGTTCTTC. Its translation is CASSFRSPYNEQFF.

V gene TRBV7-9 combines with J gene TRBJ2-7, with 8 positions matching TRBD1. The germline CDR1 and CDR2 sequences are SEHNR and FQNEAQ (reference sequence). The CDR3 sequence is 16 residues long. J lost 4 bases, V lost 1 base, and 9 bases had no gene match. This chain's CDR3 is CASSLVSGTGSYEQYF. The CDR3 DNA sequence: TGTGCCAGCAGCTTAGTCTCCGGGACAGGTTCATACGAGCAGTACTTC.

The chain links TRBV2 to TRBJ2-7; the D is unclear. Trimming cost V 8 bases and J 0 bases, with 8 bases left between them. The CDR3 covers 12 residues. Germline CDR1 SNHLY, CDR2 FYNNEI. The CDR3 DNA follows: TGTGCCAGCTTACGAGGCTCCTACGAGCAGTACTTC. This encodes CASLRGSYEQYF.

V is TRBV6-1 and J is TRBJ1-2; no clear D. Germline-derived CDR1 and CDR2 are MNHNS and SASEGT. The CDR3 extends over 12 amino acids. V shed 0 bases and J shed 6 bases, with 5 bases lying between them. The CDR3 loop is CASSEAGHGYTF. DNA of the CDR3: TGTGCCAGCAGTGAAGCGGGCCATGGCTACACCTTC.

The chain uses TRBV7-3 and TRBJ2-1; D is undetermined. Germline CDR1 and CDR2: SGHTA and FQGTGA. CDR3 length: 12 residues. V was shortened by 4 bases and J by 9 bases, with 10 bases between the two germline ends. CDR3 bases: TGTGCCAGCAGCTCCCTTACGCGTGAGCAGTTCTTC. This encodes CASSSLTREQFF. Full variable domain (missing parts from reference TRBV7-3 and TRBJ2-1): GAGVSQTPSNKVTEKGKYVELRCDPISGHTALYWYRQSLGQGPEFLIYFQGTGAADDSGLPNDRFFAVRPEGSVSTLKIQRTERGDSAVYLCASSSLTREQFFGPGTRLTVL.

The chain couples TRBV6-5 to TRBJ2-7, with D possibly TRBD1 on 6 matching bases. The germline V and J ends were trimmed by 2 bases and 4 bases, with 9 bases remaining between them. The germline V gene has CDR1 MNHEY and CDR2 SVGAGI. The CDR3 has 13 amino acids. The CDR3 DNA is TGTGCCAGCAGTTACGGGGGCCGGTACGAGCAGTACTTC. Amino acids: CASSYGGRYEQYF.

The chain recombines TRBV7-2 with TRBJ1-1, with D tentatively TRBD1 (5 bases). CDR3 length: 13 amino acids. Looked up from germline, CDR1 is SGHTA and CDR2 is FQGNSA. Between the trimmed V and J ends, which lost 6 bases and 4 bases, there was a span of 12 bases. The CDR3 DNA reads TGTGCCAGCAGGCCACCAGGGTTCACTGAAGCTTTCTTT. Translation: CASRPPGFTEAFF.

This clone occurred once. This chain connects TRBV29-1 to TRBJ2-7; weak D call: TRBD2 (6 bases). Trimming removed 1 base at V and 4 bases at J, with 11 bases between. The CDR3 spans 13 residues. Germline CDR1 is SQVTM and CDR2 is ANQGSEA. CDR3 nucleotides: TGCAGCGTTGAAGGCGGGGAGTCGTACGAGCAGTACTTC. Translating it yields CSVEGGESYEQYF.

CDR3 sequence reads: CASSLWEGNTEAFF. The CDR3 DNA sequence: TGTGCCAGCAGTTTATGGGAGGGAAACACTGAAGCTTTCTTT. This chain uses TRBV28 with TRBJ1-1; D is undetermined. V was trimmed by 0 bases and J by 2 bases, leaving 7 bases between them. The germline V gene has CDR1 MDHEN and CDR2 SYDVKM. This CDR3 contains 14 residues.

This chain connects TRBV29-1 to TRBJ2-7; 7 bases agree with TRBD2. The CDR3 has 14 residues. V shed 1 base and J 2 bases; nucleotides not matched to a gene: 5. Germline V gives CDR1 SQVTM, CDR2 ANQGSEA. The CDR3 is CSVEGPSGPYEQYF. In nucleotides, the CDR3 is TGCAGCGTTGAAGGGCCTAGCGGACCCTACGAGCAGTACTTC.

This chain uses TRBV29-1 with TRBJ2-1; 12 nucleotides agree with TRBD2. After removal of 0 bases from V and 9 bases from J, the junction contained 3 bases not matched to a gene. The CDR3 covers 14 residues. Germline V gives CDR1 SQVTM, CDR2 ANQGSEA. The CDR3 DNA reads TGCAGCGTTGAAGAGGAGACTAGCGGGGGTGAGCAGTTCTTC. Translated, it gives CSVEEETSGGEQFF.

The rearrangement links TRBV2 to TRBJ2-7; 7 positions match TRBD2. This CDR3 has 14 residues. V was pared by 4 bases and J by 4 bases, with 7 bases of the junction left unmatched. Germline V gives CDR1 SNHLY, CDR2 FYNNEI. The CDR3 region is CASSVGGGPYEQYF. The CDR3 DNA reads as TGTGCCAGCAGTGTGGGGGGAGGGCCTTACGAGCAGTACTTC.

The CDR3 is CASSSGTGVFYEQYF. DNA for the CDR3: TGCGCCAGCAGCTCCGGGACAGGGGTTTTCTACGAGCAGTACTTC. The J gene is TRBJ2-7, the V gene TRBV5-1; 10 nucleotides line up with TRBD1. The trim removed 3 bases at V and 3 bases at J, leaving 6 bases unmatched. The germline V gene encodes CDR1 SGHRS and CDR2 YFSETQ. The CDR3 runs 15 residues. Full variable domain (missing parts from reference TRBV5-1 and TRBJ2-7): KAGVTQTPRYLIKTRGQQVTLSCSPISGHRSVSWYQQTPGQGLQFLFEYFSETQRNKGNFPGRFSGRQFSNSRSEMNVSTLELGDSALYLCASSSGTGVFYEQYFGPGTRLTVT.

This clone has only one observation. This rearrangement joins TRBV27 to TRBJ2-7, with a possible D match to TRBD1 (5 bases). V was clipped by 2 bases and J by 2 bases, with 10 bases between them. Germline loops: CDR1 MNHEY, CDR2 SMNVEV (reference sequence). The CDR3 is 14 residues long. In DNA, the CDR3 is TGTGCCAGCAGTTTACCAGGGCGTACCTACGAGCAGTACTTC. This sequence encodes CASSLPGRTYEQYF.

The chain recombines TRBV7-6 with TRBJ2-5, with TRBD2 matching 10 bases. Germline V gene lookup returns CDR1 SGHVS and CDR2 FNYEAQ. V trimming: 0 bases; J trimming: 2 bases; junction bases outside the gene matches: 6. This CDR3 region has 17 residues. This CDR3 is CASSLAGGTSAQETQYF. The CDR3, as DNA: TGTGCCAGCAGCTTAGCGGGCGGGACTAGCGCACAAGAGACCCAGTACTTC.

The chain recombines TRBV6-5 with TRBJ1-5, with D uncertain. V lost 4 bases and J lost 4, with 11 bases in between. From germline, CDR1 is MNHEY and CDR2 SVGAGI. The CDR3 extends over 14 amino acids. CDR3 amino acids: CASSLPDLNQPQHF. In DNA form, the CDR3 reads TGTGCCAGCAGTTTGCCAGATCTGAATCAGCCCCAGCATTTT.

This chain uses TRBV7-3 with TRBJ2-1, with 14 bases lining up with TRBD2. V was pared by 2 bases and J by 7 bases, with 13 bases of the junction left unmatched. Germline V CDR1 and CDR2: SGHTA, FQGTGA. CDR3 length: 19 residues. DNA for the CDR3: TGTGCCAGCAGCTTAGAGGTGACTAGCGGGAGGGCCACGCGGAATGAGCAGTTCTTC. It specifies CASSLEVTSGRATRNEQFF. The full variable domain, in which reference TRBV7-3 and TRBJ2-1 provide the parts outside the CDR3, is GAGVSQTPSNKVTEKGKYVELRCDPISGHTALYWYRQSLGQGPEFLIYFQGTGAADDSGLPNDRFFAVRPEGSVSTLKIQRTERGDSAVYLCASSLEVTSGRATRNEQFFGPGTRLTVL.

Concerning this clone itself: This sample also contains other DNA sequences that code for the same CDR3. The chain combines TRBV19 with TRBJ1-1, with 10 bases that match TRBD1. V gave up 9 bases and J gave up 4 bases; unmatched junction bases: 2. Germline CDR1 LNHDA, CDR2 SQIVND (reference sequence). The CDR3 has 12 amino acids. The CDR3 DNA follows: TGTGCCAGCCGGACAGGGGGCACTGAAGCTTTCTTT. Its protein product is CASRTGGTEAFF.

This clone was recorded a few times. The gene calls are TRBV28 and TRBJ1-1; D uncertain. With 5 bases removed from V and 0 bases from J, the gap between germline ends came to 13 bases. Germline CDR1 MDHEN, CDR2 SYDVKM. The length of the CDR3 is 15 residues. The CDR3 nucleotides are TGTGCCAGCAGTCTAGCAGGTGACTTGAACACTGAAGCTTTCTTT. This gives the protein CASSLAGDLNTEAFF.

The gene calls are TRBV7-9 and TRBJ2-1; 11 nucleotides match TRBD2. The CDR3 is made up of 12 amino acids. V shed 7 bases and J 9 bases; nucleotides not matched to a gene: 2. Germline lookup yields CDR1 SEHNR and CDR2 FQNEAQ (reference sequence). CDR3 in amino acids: CASTGTSGEQFF. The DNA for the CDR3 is TGTGCCAGCACCGGGACTAGCGGTGAGCAGTTCTTC.

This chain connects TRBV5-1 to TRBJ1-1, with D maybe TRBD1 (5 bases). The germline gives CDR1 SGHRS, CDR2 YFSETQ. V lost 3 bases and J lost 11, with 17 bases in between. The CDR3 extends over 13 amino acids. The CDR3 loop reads CASSWGDVPGAFF. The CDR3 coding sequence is TGCGCCAGCAGCTGGGGGGACGTCCCAGGGGCTTTCTTT.